This T cell receptor beta chain was profiled in a study of T cell responses to AZD1222 COVID-19 vaccine. Points from the study as a whole: Vaccine-related CD4 TCRs covered spike, predominating at 160-218 and 743-854.

The repertoire was sequenced with immunoSEQ multiplex PCR; TCRdb's copy has only in-frame clones and lacks some. Among 150,000 or so clones listed, about 92% were seen once. Trimming took off 2 bases at V and 4 bases at J, with 18 bases between the two ends. This CDR3 is 17 amino acids long. Germline V lookup: CDR1 LGHDT, CDR2 YNNKEL (reference sequence). As to this clone: Antigen: not known.

The receptor's source is an adult in good health. Sequencing was performed on peripheral blood, taken on day 0 of MenACWY control vaccination. This rearrangement joins TRBV3-1 (or the pseudogene TRBV3-2) to TRBJ1-5; a weak D match, TRBD1 (5 bases). CDR3 DNA sequence: TGTGCCAGCAGCCAAAAGGGAGGGGCTTCATCGAATCAGCCCCAGCATTTT. It specifies CASSQKGGASSNQPQHF.